This T cell receptor (beta chain) was sequenced in a study of OX40 agonist ivuxolimab in advanced cancers. About the full investigation: Ivuxolimab, which targeted the costimulatory receptor OX40 (CD134), was an agonistic, fully human IgG2 monoclonal antibody. A male proportion of 82.7% and a mean age of 60 years, ranging from 23 to 79, were recorded for the dose-escalation cohort. The point of sequencing TCRbeta in the periphery was to test whether ivuxolimab changed TCR sequence diversity and drove clonal T-cell expansion. Intravenous ivuxolimab was administered to patients every 2 weeks at six dose levels: 0.01, 0.1, 0.3, 1.5, 3 and 10 mg/kg. The monotherapy dose-escalation portion (N ≈ 52 patients) of the phase I ivuxolimab trial is reported in the paper. Prior anti-PD-1, anti-PD-L1 or anti-CTLA-4 therapy was permitted, and 40% of dose-escalation patients had received checkpoint inhibitors. Of the approximately 54 dose-escalation patients, hepatocellular carcinoma was present in about 20, melanoma in roughly 15, renal cell carcinoma in 9 and head and neck cancer in 9. Three dose-escalation patients achieved partial responses, one with hepatocellular carcinoma and two with cutaneous melanoma. Results the study describes overall, beyond this receptor: In the 0.1-3.0 mg/kg groups, partial responders had among the lowest normalized peripheral clonal expansion, particularly in CD8+ T cells. The antigen specificity of the peripheral T cells that underwent clonal expansion was not determined. Low levels of normalized T-cell clonal expansion were also seen in some nonresponding patients. After ivuxolimab, CD8+ T cells had more expanded clones than CD4+ T cells on average. At doses of 0.1 to 3.0 mg/kg, clonal expansion of both CD4+ and CD8+ T cells in blood was seen between baseline and week 6.

Genomic DNA was isolated from the sorted cells so that the TCRbeta CDR3 region could be sequenced. The immunoSEQ Assay was used for sequencing of TCRbeta CDR3 regions. This immuneACCESS table, as held by TCRdb, lists in-frame sequences with V and J called but not all clones. Of the missing ones, under half trace to an unresolved V gene in checked studies; the others have no known cause. The sample has roughly 46,000 clones on record, roughly 90% of them singletons. Just under 5% of the sample goes to the ten largest clones. This clone has just one count. Its antigen has not been determined. Within one base of it there is no much larger clone, and no base qualities were kept. From cysteine to phenylalanine, the CDR3 is 16 amino acids long. Of the read, only the CDR3 DNA is kept; its 48 bases are in frame from base 1. Taken from the germline V gene, the CDR1 and CDR2 loops are MNHNS and SASEGT. The junction shows trimming of 1 base on V and 0 bases on J, plus 10 bases between the germline ends.

The trial excluded patients who had a history of autoimmune disease or were on systemic immunosuppression. Peripheral blood for TCR sequencing was collected from all dose cohorts at baseline, on cycle 4 day 1, and on cycle 7 day 1. Samples came from an open-label, multicenter, first-in-human phase I dose-escalation trial of ivuxolimab. Adults with locally advanced or metastatic head and neck squamous cell, hepatocellular, melanoma or renal cell carcinoma were enrolled in the trial. Before TCR sequencing, CD4+ T cells and CD8+ T cells were sorted from peripheral blood as separate populations. The sequence is built from TRBV6-1 and TRBJ2-4; there is no confident call for the D gene. Material: CD4+ or CD8+ T cells sorted from blood, obtained in a trial of the OX40 agonist ivuxolimab. The TCR sequence derives from an adult with an advanced solid tumor such as melanoma, head and neck, liver or kidney cancer. The DNA is TGTGCCAGCAGTGAAGTCGACATCTCAGCCAAAAACATTCAGTACTTC. Translated, this gives CASSEVDISAKNIQYF.